This TCR beta chain was found in a study of Ad26.COV2.S vaccination and SARS-CoV-2 variants. As for treatment: roughly 20 received Ad26.COV2.S at low or high dose, single or two shots; about 5 received placebo; per-sample allocation not given. Samples were taken on day 63 after the first vaccine or placebo injection. The repertoire was sequenced with immunoSEQ multiplex PCR; TCRdb's copy has only in-frame clones and lacks some. The top ten hold around 3.6% of the sample, which has approximately 410,000 clones, roughly 90% seen once. The CDR3 has 14 residues. V shed 3 bases, J shed 11 bases, and the junction held 11 bases outside the gene matches. Per germline, CDR1 MGHRA and CDR2 YSYEKL.

This rearrangement joins TRBV4-1 to TRBJ1-1; TRBD1 matches at 8 bases. The TCR was taken from a person between 18 and 65 years old who received the Ad26.COV2.S COVID-19 vaccine or a placebo. The input for sequencing was peripheral blood, taken in a trial of Ad26.COV2.S vaccine versus placebo. DNA of the CDR3: TGCGCCAGCAGCCAGTTCACAGGGGGGAGTGACGCTTTCTTT. This sequence encodes CASSQFTGGSDAFF.